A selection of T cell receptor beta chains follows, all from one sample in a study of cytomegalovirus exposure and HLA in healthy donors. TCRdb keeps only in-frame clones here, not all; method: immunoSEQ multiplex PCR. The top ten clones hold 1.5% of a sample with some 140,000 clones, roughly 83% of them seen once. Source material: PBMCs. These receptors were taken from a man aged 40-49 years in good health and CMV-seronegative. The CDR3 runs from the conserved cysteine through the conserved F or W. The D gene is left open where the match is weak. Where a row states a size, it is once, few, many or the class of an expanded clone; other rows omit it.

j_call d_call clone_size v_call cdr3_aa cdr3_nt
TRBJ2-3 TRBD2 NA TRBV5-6 CASAGGILSTDTQYF TGTGCCAGCGCGGGGGGAATCCTTAGCACAGATACGCAGTATTTT
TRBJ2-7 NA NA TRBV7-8 CASSLGGSRVYEQYF TGTGCCAGCAGCTTAGGAGGGTCAAGGGTCTACGAGCAGTACTTC
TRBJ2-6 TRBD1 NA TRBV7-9 CASSNSGGPGANVLTF TGTGCCAGCAGCAATTCAGGGGGCCCTGGGGCCAACGTCCTGACTTTC
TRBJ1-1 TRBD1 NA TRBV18 CASSPMGQANTEAFF TGTGCCAGCTCACCAATGGGACAGGCTAACACTGAAGCTTTCTTT
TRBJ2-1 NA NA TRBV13 CASSLVNTGGNEQFF TGTGCCAGCAGCTTAGTCAACACCGGGGGCAATGAGCAGTTCTTC
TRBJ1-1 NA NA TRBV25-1 CASSPGVTTEAFF TGTGCCAGCAGTCCGGGGGTTACCACTGAAGCTTTCTTT
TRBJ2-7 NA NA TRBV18 CASSPTAYEQYF TGTGCCAGCTCACCAACTGCCTACGAGCAGTACTTC
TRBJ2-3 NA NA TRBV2 CASSEDGGLITDTQYF TGTGCCAGCAGTGAAGACGGGGGGCTTATCACAGATACGCAGTATTTT
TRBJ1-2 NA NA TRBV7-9 CASSSPTDYGYTF TGTGCCAGCAGCTCGCCGACAGACTATGGCTACACCTTC
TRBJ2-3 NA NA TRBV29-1 CSVRRQDSTDTQYF TGCAGCGTCCGCCGACAGGACTCCACAGATACGCAGTATTTT
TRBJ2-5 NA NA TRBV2 CASWSGPGLSETQYF TGTGCCAGCTGGTCGGGTCCGGGGTTATCAGAGACCCAGTACTTC
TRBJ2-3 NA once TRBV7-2 CASSLGGGDGTDTQYF TGTGCCAGCAGCTTAGGAGGGGGAGACGGGACAGATACGCAGTATTTT
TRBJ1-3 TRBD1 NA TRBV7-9 CASSPRQGISGNTIYF TGTGCCAGCAGCCCCCGACAGGGGATCTCTGGAAACACCATATATTTT
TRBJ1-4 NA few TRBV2 CASSEGWGANEKLFF TGTGCCAGCAGTGAAGGGTGGGGAGCTAATGAAAAACTGTTTTTT
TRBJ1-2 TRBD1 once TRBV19 CASSIAPQGSYGYTF TGTGCCAGTAGTATAGCCCCACAGGGGAGCTATGGCTACACCTTC
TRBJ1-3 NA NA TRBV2 CASSSTASGNTIYF TGTGCCAGCTCCTCGACAGCCTCTGGAAACACCATATATTTT
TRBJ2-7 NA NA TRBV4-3 CASSQEWGPLAEQYF TGCGCCAGCAGCCAAGAATGGGGGCCCCTCGCCGAGCAGTACTTC
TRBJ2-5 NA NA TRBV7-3 CASSQSGGAGETQYF TGTGCCAGCAGCCAGTCTGGGGGCGCGGGAGAGACCCAGTACTTC
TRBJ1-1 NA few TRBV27 CASRPTENTEAFF TGTGCCAGCCGGCCGACAGAAAACACTGAAGCTTTCTTT
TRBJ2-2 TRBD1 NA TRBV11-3 CASRQGRNTGELFF TGTGCCAGCCGACAGGGTAGGAACACCGGGGAGCTGTTTTTT
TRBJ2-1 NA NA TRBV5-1 CASGLSPLQGYSEQFF TGCGCCAGCGGCTTGAGCCCGCTACAGGGTTACAGTGAGCAGTTCTTC
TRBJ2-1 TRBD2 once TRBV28 CASSLASGVYNEQFF TGTGCCAGCAGTTTAGCTAGCGGGGTCTACAATGAGCAGTTCTTC
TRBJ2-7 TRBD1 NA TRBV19 CASSIPGQGKNEQYF TGTGCCAGTAGTATCCCGGGACAGGGTAAAAACGAGCAGTACTTC
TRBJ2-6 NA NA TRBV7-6 CASSLEGIRTAVLPGANVLTF TGTGCCAGCAGCTTAGAGGGTATTAGGACAGCCGTATTACCTGGGGCCAACGTCCTGACTTTC
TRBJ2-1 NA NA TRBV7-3 CASSVTQGGEQFF TGTGCCAGCAGCGTGACCCAGGGAGGTGAGCAGTTCTTC
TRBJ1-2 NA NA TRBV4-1 CASSPRGFYGYTF TGCGCCAGCAGCCCTCGGGGGTTCTATGGCTACACCTTC
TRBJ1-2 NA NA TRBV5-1 CASSLAAGDYGYTF TGCGCCAGCAGCTTGGCCGCAGGGGACTATGGCTACACCTTC
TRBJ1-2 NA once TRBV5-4 CASRPGTLNYGYTF TGTGCCAGCAGGCCCGGGACACTTAACTATGGCTACACCTTC
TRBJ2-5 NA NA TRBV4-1 CASSQDVSLRTQYF TGCGCCAGCAGCCAAGATGTATCCCTGCGGACCCAGTACTTC
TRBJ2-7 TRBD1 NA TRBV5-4 CASSLDRGHEQYF TGTGCCAGCAGTCTCGACAGGGGGCACGAGCAGTACTTC
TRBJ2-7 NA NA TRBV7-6 CASSHRTYEQYF TGTGCCAGCAGCCACAGGACCTACGAGCAGTACTTC
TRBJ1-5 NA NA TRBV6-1 CASTKRGEGGQPQHF TGTGCCAGCACTAAAAGAGGGGAGGGAGGTCAGCCCCAGCATTTT
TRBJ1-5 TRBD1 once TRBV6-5 CASSMGQGIQPQHF TGTGCCAGCAGCATGGGACAGGGGATCCAGCCCCAGCATTTT
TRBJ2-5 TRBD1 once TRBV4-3 CASSQGHRQGETQYF TGCGCCAGCAGCCAAGGCCACAGACAGGGTGAGACCCAGTACTTC
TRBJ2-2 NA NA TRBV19 CASSHRTSGTGELFF TGTGCCAGTAGCCACAGGACCTCGGGCACCGGGGAGCTGTTTTTT
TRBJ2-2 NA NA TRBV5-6 CASSYGPGGGSGELFF TGTGCCAGCAGCTACGGGCCCGGGGGCGGGAGCGGGGAGCTGTTTTTT
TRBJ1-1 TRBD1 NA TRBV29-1 CSVRTEQGACEAFF TGCAGCGTCCGAACTGAACAGGGGGCGTGTGAAGCTTTCTTT
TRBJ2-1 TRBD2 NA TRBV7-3 CATTSGGALYNEQFF TGTGCCACCACTAGCGGGGGGGCCCTCTACAATGAGCAGTTCTTC
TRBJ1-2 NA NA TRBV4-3 CASSTSGAGVYGYTF TGCGCCAGCAGCACCTCAGGGGCAGGGGTATATGGCTACACCTTC
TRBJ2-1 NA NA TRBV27 CASSETGVYNEQFF TGTGCCAGCAGTGAGACGGGAGTCTACAATGAGCAGTTCTTC
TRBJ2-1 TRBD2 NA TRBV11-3 CASSSRGQSGSVYNEQFF TGTGCCAGCAGCTCGCGGGGTCAAAGCGGGAGTGTCTACAATGAGCAGTTCTTC
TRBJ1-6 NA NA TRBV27 CASSFPGTSSPLHF TGTGCCAGCAGTTTTCCAGGTACGAGTTCACCCCTCCACTTT
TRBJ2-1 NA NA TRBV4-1 CASSQHRQEQFF TGCGCCAGCAGCCAACACCGACAGGAGCAGTTCTTC
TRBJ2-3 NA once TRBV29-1 CSVEDRGRHTQYF TGCAGCGTTGAAGACAGGGGAAGGCATACGCAGTATTTT
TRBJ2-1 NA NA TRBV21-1 CASLRGRKRELSYNEQFF TGTGCCAGCCTCAGGGGCCGGAAACGCGAATTGTCCTACAATGAGCAGTTCTTC
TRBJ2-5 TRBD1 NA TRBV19 CASSWTGRSFETQYF TGTGCCAGTAGTTGGACAGGGAGGTCGTTCGAGACCCAGTACTTC
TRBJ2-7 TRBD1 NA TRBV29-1 CSVVDRAPSSYEQYF TGCAGCGTTGTCGACAGGGCCCCGAGCTCCTACGAGCAGTACTTC
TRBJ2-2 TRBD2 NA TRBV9 CASSLAGVTGELFF TGTGCCAGCAGTTTAGCGGGAGTTACCGGGGAGCTGTTTTTT
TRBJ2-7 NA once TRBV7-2 CASSLDGQPAYSEQYF TGTGCCAGCAGCTTAGATGGGCAGCCCGCATACTCCGAGCAGTACTTC
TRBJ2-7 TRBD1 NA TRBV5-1 CASSQGTGNYEQYF TGCGCCAGCAGCCAAGGGACAGGGAACTACGAGCAGTACTTC
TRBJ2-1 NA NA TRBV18 CASSPRPGESDGEQFF TGTGCCAGCTCACCCCGTCCGGGGGAATCTGACGGTGAGCAGTTCTTC
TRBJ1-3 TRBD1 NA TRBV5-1 CASSEVAGGFGNTIYF TGCGCCAGCAGCGAGGTGGCAGGGGGCTTTGGAAACACCATATATTTT
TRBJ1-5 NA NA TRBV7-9 CASSLVSSQTEVEHQPQHF TGTGCCAGCAGCTTAGTTTCCTCTCAGACAGAGGTAGAGCATCAGCCCCAGCATTTT